This entry concerns a single T cell receptor beta chain. Authors' processing steps: Estimation of nucleated cell counts relied on the amplification of reference gene primers. The protocol was immunoSEQ multiplex PCR, while the TCRdb copy is restricted to in-frame clones and leaves out a portion. That table supplies the V and J calls and clone size; D and trimming were determined from the DNA. The sample shows 200,000 to 250,000 clones, approximately 86% of them seen only once. Seattle patients were enrolled during active infection and followed longitudinally. In germline, CDR1 is SGDLS, CDR2 YYNGEE. Between the trimmed V and J ends, which lost 4 bases and 8 bases, there was a span of 18 bases. The CDR3 loop spans 15 amino acids. The data are from a study of blood T cell repertoires in COVID-19. Study overall: COVID-19 samples collected from the United States, Italy and Spain covered acute and convalescent phases. In each case, the material was cDNA or gDNA derived from T cells, B-cell-depleted T cells, or PBMCs.

This TCR derives from a young woman with COVID-19, enrolled during active disease. Sequenced sample: peripheral blood. This chain links TRBV9 with TRBJ1-4; possible D gene TRBD1, 5 bases. Here the CDR3 reads CASSLAGTEGEKLFF. CDR3 DNA sequence: TGTGCCAGCAGCCTAGCGGGGACGGAGGGGGAAAAACTGTTTTTT.